This T cell receptor (beta chain) was identified during a study of blood T cell repertoires in COVID-19. On the study more broadly: The origin of the acute and convalescent COVID-19 samples was the United States, Italy and Spain.

The length of the CDR3 is 13 residues. Per germline, CDR1 LGHDT and CDR2 YNNKEL (reference sequence). Trimming stripped 7 bases from V and 5 bases from J, with 12 bases between. In the authors' workflow: Amplifying reference gene primers gave estimates of nucleated cell counts. Sequencing used immunoSEQ multiplex PCR; TCRdb keeps in-frame clones, though not all of them. That table is the source of V, J and clone size, and D and trimming were worked out from the DNA. The repertoire includes about 46,000 clones, around 89% of them detected once, and about 10% sits in the top ten. The receptor was derived from a man aged 45-60 years with active COVID-19. The chain recombines TRBV3-1 (or the pseudogene TRBV3-2) with TRBJ2-1, with D uncertain. The specimen sequenced was peripheral blood. CDR3: CASKAAVNNEQFF. CDR3 nucleotides: TGTGCCAGCAAGGCGGCCGTGAACAATGAGCAGTTCTTC.